The text below deals with one T cell receptor (beta chain). Its specificity is not known. This entry comes from a study of blood T cells in healthy people across ages. Isolation recovered at least 7 million PBMCs from every sample. The CDR3 has 15 amino acids. The germline gives CDR1 SGHRS, CDR2 YFSETQ. The J segment lost 2 bases and the V segment lost 0 bases, leaving 5 bases of the junction unmatched. Study-level points and caveats: Getting older went along with TCR beta diversity per million T cells dropping roughly linearly.

A second roughly 7 to 12 cycle PCR used barcoded and J-beta primers. Each CDR3 protein gets one entry after TCRdb re-called the 5' RACE reads with MiXCR. The table shows more than 800,000 distinct CDR3 sequences, with less than 35% occurring only once. The sequenced material came from blood. The receptor was derived from an elderly woman in good health. The J gene is TRBJ2-7, the V gene TRBV5-1; 7 bases align to TRBD2. The CDR3: CASSLELATPYEQYF. The CDR3 DNA sequence: TGCGCCAGCAGCTTGGAACTAGCGACCCCCTACGAGCAGTACTTC.